These 29 T cell receptor beta chains came from one sample sequenced in a study of T-cell reconstitution after alpha-beta-depleted transplantation in children. As it was prepared, the TCRbeta library received unique molecular identifiers. TCRdb ran MiXCR on the PCR reads and lists one entry per CDR3 protein. Of 250,000 to 350,000 distinct CDR3 sequences listed, about 10% are singletons. The sequencing here drew on PBMCs from the stem cell graft donor, taken from the stem cell graft. These TCRs come from a human donor who donated a stem cell graft to a child with SCID.

The chain recombines TRBV4-1 with TRBJ2-5, with 9 bases fitting TRBD2. V lost 0 bases to trimming and J lost 7 bases; unmatched junction nucleotides: 12. This CDR3 is 17 amino acids long. Per germline, CDR1 MGHRA and CDR2 YSYEKL. The CDR3 nucleotides are TGCGCCAGCAGCCAAGATATAGCGGGGGACCTCAGGGGGACCCAGTACTTC. Amino acid sequence: CASSQDIAGDLRGTQYF.

A few counts support this clonotype. The chain joins TRBV29-1 to TRBJ2-5; tentatively, D is TRBD1 (5 bases). This CDR3 contains 13 residues. V was shortened by 2 bases and J by 5 bases, with 12 bases between the two germline ends. The V gene's germline CDR1 is SQVTM and CDR2 ANQGSEA. The CDR3 loop reads CSVERQGGETQYF. Here the CDR3 DNA reads TGCAGCGTTGAAAGGCAGGGCGGCGAGACCCAGTACTTC.

The V gene is TRBV7-9, the J gene TRBJ2-5; 7 bases map to TRBD2. V shed 5 bases and J 1 base; nucleotides not matched to a gene: 10. Looked up from germline, CDR1 is SEHNR and CDR2 is FQNEAQ (reference sequence). The CDR3 has 16 amino acids. CDR3 DNA: TGTGCCAGCAGCGTGGGGGGTCCGGGGGGCCAAGAGACCCAGTACTTC. Translating it yields CASSVGGPGGQETQYF.

This clonotype was observed many times. The chain combines TRBV5-1 with TRBJ2-2; D possibly matches TRBD1 or TRBD2 (5 bases each). Between the trimmed V and J ends, which lost 5 bases and 7 bases, there was a span of 24 bases. The germline V gene encodes CDR1 SGHRS and CDR2 YFSETQ. This CDR3 comprises 17 residues. CDR3 amino acids: CASRSVGDGRFGGELFF. In DNA, the CDR3 is TGCGCCAGCAGAAGTGTCGGGGACGGCCGTTTTGGCGGGGAGCTGTTTTTT.

The genes are TRBV5-1 and TRBJ2-7; D might be TRBD1 (6 bases). The CDR3 consists of 15 residues. Germline V gene data show CDR1 as SGHRS and CDR2 as YFSETQ. Deletions cut 5 bases from V and 3 bases from J, with 18 bases between. The chain's CDR3 is CASRSTPGQNYEQYF. DNA for the CDR3: TGCGCCAGCAGGTCTACACCGGGACAAAACTACGAGCAGTACTTC.

The chain is built from TRBV6-1 and TRBJ1-5; the D gene is possibly TRBD1 (5 bases). There are 14 residues in the CDR3. Deletions cut 8 bases from V and 2 bases from J, with 13 bases between. The germline V gene has CDR1 MNHNS and CDR2 SASEGT. Here the CDR3 reads CASGRDGRNQPQHF. CDR3 DNA: TGTGCCAGCGGCCGGGACGGTCGCAATCAGCCCCAGCATTTT.

The chain combines TRBV4-1 with TRBJ2-3; D possibly corresponds to TRBD1 (5 bases). CDR1 and CDR2 (germline): MGHRA, YSYEKL. Trimming cost V 2 bases and J 6 bases, with 30 bases left between them. There are 20 residues in the CDR3. CDR3 nucleotide sequence: TGCGCCAGCAGCCAAAGCCCTACCGACCGTGGGCAGGGTGGTCTCGATACGCAGTATTTT. It codes for CASSQSPTDRGQGGLDTQYF.

The chain is built from TRBV16 and TRBJ2-5; D tentatively fits TRBD1 or TRBD2 (7 bases each). This CDR3 region has 15 residues. V shed 5 bases and J shed 6 bases, with 19 bases lying between them. Germline V CDR1 and CDR2: KGHSY, FQNENV. CDR3 sequence reads: CASSRAGQRLKTQYF. The CDR3 DNA is TGTGCCAGCAGCAGAGCGGGACAGCGGTTAAAGACCCAGTACTTC.

This clonotype was seen more than once but under ten times. V is TRBV5-1 and J is TRBJ1-1; TRBD1 matches at 10 bases. V lost 4 bases and J lost 4; bases outside the gene matches: 10. Germline CDR1 and CDR2: SGHRS and YFSETQ. CDR3 length equals 16 residues. The CDR3 region is CASSRNGQGVGTEAFF. The CDR3, as DNA: TGCGCCAGCAGCCGAAACGGACAGGGGGTTGGCACTGAAGCTTTCTTT.

V usage is TRBV7-9 and J usage is TRBJ2-3, with 8 bases aligning to TRBD2. This CDR3 spans 16 amino acids. V lost 6 bases and J lost 1; bases outside the gene matches: 9. Germline V gives CDR1 SEHNR, CDR2 FQNEAQ (reference sequence). This chain's CDR3 is CASRSLWRGGTDTQYF. CDR3 DNA sequence: TGTGCCAGCAGGAGCCTGTGGCGGGGGGGCACAGATACGCAGTATTTT.

A few counts support this clonotype. The chain carries TRBV12-3 or TRBV12-4 and TRBJ2-3, with 9 positions matching TRBD2. J gave up 14 bases and V 7 bases, and 13 bases lay outside the gene matches. The CDR3 loop spans 13 amino acids. The CDR3 DNA sequence: TGTGCCAGCATTTCCCTCGGAGCGGGGGGCCTGTATTTT. Translating gives CASISLGAGGLYF.

Ten or more counts support this clonotype. The J gene is TRBJ1-2, the V gene TRBV10-3, with 7 bases aligning to TRBD1. CDR1 is ENHRY, CDR2 SYGVKD, per germline. After removal of 7 bases from V and 5 bases from J, the junction contained 10 bases not matched to a gene. The length of the CDR3 is 14 residues. CDR3 region: CAIIPGQTFYGYTF. CDR3 bases: TGTGCCATCATCCCGGGACAGACCTTTTATGGCTACACCTTC.

A few counts support this clonotype. This chain joins TRBV4-2 and TRBJ2-3, with TRBD2 identical over 11 bases. CDR1 and CDR2 from the germline V gene are LGHNA and YNFKEQ. The V gene end was trimmed by 1 base and the J gene end by 4 bases; junction bases not matched to a gene: 13. The CDR3 spans 19 residues. The CDR3: CASSQGSDSGGAFSDTQYF. CDR3 DNA: TGTGCCAGCAGCCAAGGGTCAGATAGCGGGGGGGCCTTTTCAGATACGCAGTATTTT.

The chain has TRBV27 and TRBJ1-5; D remains unclear. The CDR3 consists of 14 residues. V lost 3 bases to trimming and J lost 4 bases, with 10 bases between them. Germline V CDR1 and CDR2: MNHEY, SMNVEV (reference sequence). CDR3 nucleotide sequence: TGTGCCAGCAGTTTTTACCCACCTAATCAGCCCCAGCATTTT. It translates to CASSFYPPNQPQHF.

Ten or more counts support this clonotype. The CDR3 sequence: CAISEDETQYF. In DNA, the CDR3 is TGTGCCATCAGTGAGGACGAGACCCAGTACTTC. The gene calls are TRBV10-3 and TRBJ2-5; no firm D call. Germline CDR1 ENHRY, CDR2 SYGVKD. With 2 bases removed from V and 5 bases from J, the gap between germline ends came to 3 bases. The CDR3 has 11 amino acids.

This chain links TRBV11-2 with TRBJ2-1; D remains ambiguous. This CDR3 spans 15 amino acids. CDR1 is SGHAT, CDR2 FQNNGV, per germline. Trimming removed 2 bases at V and 2 bases at J, with 10 bases between. Written as DNA, the CDR3 is TGTGCCAGCAGCTTACTGGCTGGGCCCTACAATGAGCAGTTCTTC. Amino acid sequence: CASSLLAGPYNEQFF.

This clonotype occurred many times. This chain links TRBV10-2 with TRBJ1-4; TRBD1 matches 12 bases. The CDR3 runs 16 residues. J lost 7 bases, V lost 6 bases, and 9 bases had no gene match. Germline V CDR1 and CDR2: WSHSY, SAAADI. CDR3: CASRSGTGGTSEKLFF. CDR3 DNA sequence: TGCGCCAGCAGGAGCGGGACAGGGGGCACGAGTGAAAAACTGTTTTTT.

There are many counts of this clonotype. CDR3 amino acids: CASSQDGERYETQYF. The DNA of the CDR3 is TGTGCCAGCAGCCAAGATGGGGAGCGGTACGAGACCCAGTACTTC. V usage is TRBV14 and J usage is TRBJ2-5; possible D gene TRBD2, 5 bases. V lost 0 bases and J 5 bases, leaving 13 bases between the germline ends. The germline gives CDR1 SGHDN, CDR2 FVKESK. The CDR3 runs 15 residues.

There are a few counts of this clonotype. The genes are TRBV7-2 and TRBJ1-2; 7 nucleotides align to TRBD1. Germline CDR1 reads SGHTA; CDR2 reads FQGNSA. Trimming at V came to 5 bases and at J to 6 bases, leaving 18 bases not matched to a gene. CDR3 length: 17 amino acids. CDR3 DNA: TGTGCCAGCAGCGACATTGGAAAGGGGGCTGCGTCGGATGGCTACACCTTC. It specifies CASSDIGKGAASDGYTF.

This clonotype occurred a few times. The rearrangement joins TRBV7-8 to TRBJ2-1; 8 nucleotides agree with TRBD1. J lost 8 bases, V lost 3 bases, and 9 bases had no gene match. The CDR3 has 15 amino acids. Germline CDR1 SGHVS, CDR2 FQNEAQ. CDR3 amino acids: CASSFAGGAVYEQFF. The CDR3, as DNA: TGTGCCAGCAGCTTTGCAGGGGGCGCCGTCTATGAGCAGTTCTTC.

Concerning this clonotype: A much larger clone differs from this one at a single base, so this may be a read error. The chain links TRBV5-1 to TRBJ1-1; possible D gene TRBD1, 6 bases. CDR1 is SGHRS, CDR2 YFSETQ, per germline. Trimming stripped 4 bases from V and 7 bases from J, with 20 bases between. The CDR3 spans 15 residues. The CDR3 nucleotides read TGCGCCAGCAGCGCTACCGGGACATGGGTTTTTGAAGCTTTCTTT. Its protein is CASSATGTWVFEAFF.

This clonotype was counted ten times or more. This chain links TRBV27 with TRBJ2-7; 7 bases match TRBD1. This CDR3 spans 13 amino acids. The V and J ends lost 6 bases and 2 bases, in that order; junction bases with no gene match: 4. Germline loops: CDR1 MNHEY, CDR2 SMNVEV (reference sequence). CDR3 DNA sequence: TGTGCCAGCAGACCAACAGGGGCCTACGAGCAGTACTTC. Its translation: CASRPTGAYEQYF.

This clonotype was recorded many times. The chain is built from TRBV20-1 and TRBJ1-2, with D possibly being TRBD1 (6 bases). Trimming pared 3 bases from V and 5 bases from J, leaving 16 bases between. Germline V gene sequence: CDR1 DFQATT, CDR2 SNEGSKA (reference sequence). The CDR3 totals 14 residues. The DNA for the CDR3 is TGCAGTGCTAGGAACAGGGATTCTTTGTATGGCTACACCTTC. Its translation is CSARNRDSLYGYTF.

This clonotype appeared a few times. The chain carries TRBV12-3 or TRBV12-4 and TRBJ1-5, with 8 nucleotides matching TRBD1. The V gene end was trimmed by 8 bases and the J gene end by 3 bases; junction bases not matched to a gene: 3. The CDR3 sequence is 13 residues long. The CDR3 reads CASRQGNNQPQHF. The CDR3 DNA sequence: TGTGCCAGCCGACAGGGGAACAATCAGCCCCAGCATTTT.

The CDR3 sequence: CASSLVPGGGQPQHF. Here the CDR3 DNA reads TGCGCCAGCAGCTTGGTCCCAGGGGGCGGGCAGCCCCAGCATTTT. This chain links TRBV5-1 with TRBJ1-5; TRBD1 matches at 8 bases. The trim removed 0 bases at V and 7 bases at J, leaving 6 bases unmatched. Germline assignment: CDR1 SGHRS and CDR2 YFSETQ. CDR3 length: 15 amino acids.

In this sample, this clonotype turned up many times. The J gene is TRBJ2-7, the V gene TRBV12-3 or TRBV12-4; 9 bases are a match to TRBD1. The CDR3 spans 15 residues. The junction had 8 bases not matched to a gene; V was cut back by 6 bases and J by 2 bases. CDR3: CASSPTGTGPYEQYF. CDR3 sequence (DNA): TGTGCCAGCAGCCCTACCGGGACAGGGCCCTACGAGCAGTACTTC.

This clonotype was detected a few times. This sequence joins TRBV5-1 and TRBJ2-3; D is uncertain. V gave up 0 bases and J gave up 0 bases, with 8 bases separating them. This CDR3 region has 15 residues. Germline CDR1 reads SGHRS; CDR2 reads YFSETQ. Written as DNA, the CDR3 is TGCGCCAGCAGCTTGGGTGTGACCAGCACAGATACGCAGTATTTT. It is translated as CASSLGVTSTDTQYF. Filled out from reference TRBV5-1 and TRBJ2-3, the complete variable domain reads KAGVTQTPRYLIKTRGQQVTLSCSPISGHRSVSWYQQTPGQGLQFLFEYFSETQRNKGNFPGRFSGRQFSNSRSEMNVSTLELGDSALYLCASSLGVTSTDTQYFGPGTRLTVL.

The sample holds a few counts of this clonotype. This chain connects TRBV2 to TRBJ2-1, with D perhaps TRBD1 (6 bases). Germline lookup yields CDR1 SNHLY and CDR2 FYNNEI. V was cut by 6 bases and J by 8 bases, with 11 bases left in between. The CDR3 runs 12 residues. CDR3: CASSTTGYEQFF. The CDR3 nucleotides read TGTGCCAGCAGCACCACAGGGTATGAGCAGTTCTTC.

This clonotype was observed at least ten times. The chain uses TRBV5-1 and TRBJ1-1, with 8 nucleotides matching TRBD1. This CDR3 contains 14 residues. V dropped 4 bases and J dropped 6; count of bases not matched to a gene: 8. CDR1 and CDR2 (germline): SGHRS, YFSETQ. The chain's CDR3 is CASSPTQGAAEAFF. CDR3 bases: TGCGCCAGCAGCCCAACCCAGGGGGCTGCTGAAGCTTTCTTT. Variable domain in full (rest from reference TRBV5-1 and TRBJ1-1): KAGVTQTPRYLIKTRGQQVTLSCSPISGHRSVSWYQQTPGQGLQFLFEYFSETQRNKGNFPGRFSGRQFSNSRSEMNVSTLELGDSALYLCASSPTQGAAEAFFGQGTRLTVV.